Listed here are 18 T cell receptor beta chains from one sample, sequenced in a study of response to subunit inactivated influenza vaccine. TCRdb redid the calling of the RT-PCR reads with MiXCR, one entry per CDR3 protein. The data hold some 160,000 distinct CDR3 sequences, with roughly 11% observed a single time. Source: non-naive T cells sorted from PBMCs, taken 40 to 50 days after vaccination. Every receptor here comes from a man aged 45-65 years who received an inactivated influenza vaccine.

This clonotype came up many times. The chain carries TRBV6-5 and TRBJ2-2; 7 nucleotides match TRBD1. The J segment lost 3 bases and the V segment lost 4 bases, leaving 11 bases of the junction unmatched. This CDR3 spans 17 amino acids. CDR1 is MNHEY, CDR2 SVGAGI, per germline. In nucleotides, the CDR3 is TGTGCCAGCAGTTCCGGGACAGCCACCTTGGACACCGGGGAGCTGTTTTTT. Its translation is CASSSGTATLDTGELFF.

V usage is TRBV6-1 and J usage is TRBJ2-2, with D unresolved. Trimming stripped 3 bases from V and 7 bases from J, with 12 bases between. The CDR3 is made up of 14 amino acids. CDR1 is MNHNS, CDR2 SASEGT, per germline. DNA of the CDR3: TGTGCCAGCAGTGATGGTACGAGGAGCGGGGAGCTGTTTTTT. This gives the protein CASSDGTRSGELFF.

This clonotype was detected only a few times. The J gene is TRBJ2-7, the V gene TRBV12-3 or TRBV12-4; the match to TRBD1 covers 7 bases. This CDR3 spans 14 amino acids. V trimming: 5 bases; J trimming: 1 base; junction bases outside the gene matches: 5. The CDR3: CASSTGAPSYEQYF. DNA for the CDR3: TGTGCCAGCAGTACAGGGGCGCCGTCCTACGAGCAGTACTTC.

The genes are TRBV30 and TRBJ2-3, with TRBD1 matching 7 bases. The junction had 1 base not matched to a gene; V was cut back by 4 bases and J by 6 bases. The CDR3 loop spans 11 amino acids. Looked up from germline, CDR1 is GTSNPN and CDR2 is SVGIG (reference sequence). The CDR3 loop is CAWMDRDTQYF. The CDR3 region has the DNA TGTGCCTGGATGGACAGGGATACGCAGTATTTT.

This clonotype appeared a few times. The chain recombines TRBV6-2 or TRBV6-3 with TRBJ2-1; a possible D gene is TRBD2 (6 bases). The CDR3 has 14 amino acids. The germline V and J ends were trimmed by 2 bases and 5 bases, with 10 bases remaining between them. The germline V gene encodes CDR1 MNHEY and CDR2 SVGEGT. The DNA of the CDR3 is TGTGCCAGCAGTTACGCGGCGGGGCACAATGAGCAGTTCTTC. Encoded protein: CASSYAAGHNEQFF.

The CDR3 is CASSPSRARRWNTIYF. DNA of the CDR3: TGTGCCAGCAGCCCCAGTAGGGCTAGGAGATGGAACACCATATATTTT. The chain combines TRBV12-3 or TRBV12-4 with TRBJ1-3; no clear D. The germline V and J ends were trimmed by 6 bases and 7 bases, with 22 bases remaining between them. The CDR3 runs 16 residues.

This clonotype was counted only a few times. The rearrangement links TRBV6-2 or TRBV6-3 to TRBJ2-4, with D perhaps matching TRBD1 (6 bases). Germline V gene lookup returns CDR1 MNHEY and CDR2 SVGEGT. V gave up 2 bases and J gave up 3 bases, with 17 bases separating them. The length of the CDR3 is 17 residues. The CDR3 loop is CASSYVQGRLDKNIQYF. CDR3 coding DNA: TGTGCCAGCAGTTACGTACAGGGACGGTTGGACAAAAACATTCAGTACTTC.

This chain links TRBV29-1 with TRBJ2-1; 7 bases match TRBD1. The germline V gene has CDR1 SQVTM and CDR2 ANQGSEA. Trimming cost V 7 bases and J 8 bases; bases outside gene matches: 14. The CDR3 spans 14 residues. CDR3: CSARTEGAHDEQFF. As DNA, the CDR3 is TGCAGCGCCCGAACAGAGGGGGCTCATGATGAGCAGTTCTTC.

A few counts support this clonotype. J is TRBJ2-3 and V is TRBV20-1; TRBD2 matches at 12 bases. Germline V CDR1 and CDR2: DFQATT, SNEGSKA (reference sequence). Trimming removed 4 bases from V and 1 base from J; junction bases left unmatched: 9. The CDR3 is made up of 17 amino acids. The CDR3 loop reads CSATSGRARVGTDTQYF. The DNA for the CDR3 is TGCAGTGCTACTAGCGGGAGGGCTCGGGTGGGCACAGATACGCAGTATTTT.

This clonotype was recorded many times. This rearrangement joins TRBV7-2 to TRBJ1-5; unclear D gene. The CDR3 has 12 amino acids. Germline values: CDR1 SGHTA, CDR2 FQGNSA. The V end was cut by 7 bases, the J end by 0 bases, with 4 bases between. The CDR3 DNA follows: TGTGCCAGCACCGATAGCAATCAGCCCCAGCATTTT. Amino acids: CASTDSNQPQHF. The full variable domain, its missing parts supplied by reference TRBV7-2 and TRBJ1-5, is GAGVSQSPSNKVTEKGKDVELRCDPISGHTALYWYRQSLGQGLEFLIYFQGNSAPDKSGLPSDRFSAERTGGSVSTLTIQRTQQEDSAVYLCASTDSNQPQHFGDGTRLSIL.

Many counts were recorded for this clonotype. This chain uses TRBV5-1 with TRBJ2-3; no definite D call. The CDR3 sequence is 14 residues long. Germline V lookup: CDR1 SGHRS, CDR2 YFSETQ. The V end was cut by 0 bases, the J end by 4 bases, with 9 bases between. The CDR3 here is CASSLGSDADTQYF. The CDR3 coding sequence is TGCGCCAGCAGCTTGGGGAGCGACGCAGATACGCAGTATTTT.

This rearrangement joins TRBV6-2 or TRBV6-3 to TRBJ1-5; 8 bases are shared with TRBD1. Germline V gene lookup returns CDR1 MNHEY and CDR2 SVGEGT. The length of the CDR3 is 15 residues. J gave up 1 base and V 4 bases, and 3 bases lay outside the gene matches. CDR3 residues: CASSFDRGSNQPQHF. The CDR3 DNA reads TGTGCCAGCAGTTTCGACAGGGGAAGCAATCAGCCCCAGCATTTT.

J is TRBJ1-3 and V is TRBV6-5, with TRBD1 identical over 8 bases. CDR1 is MNHEY and CDR2 is SVGAGI in the germline V gene. The CDR3 runs to 14 residues. V lost 0 bases to trimming and J lost 8 bases; unmatched junction nucleotides: 3. This CDR3 reads CASSYSDRGDTIYF. The CDR3 DNA is TGTGCCAGCAGTTACTCCGACAGGGGCGACACCATATATTTT.

The chain employs TRBV12-3 or TRBV12-4 and TRBJ2-5, with TRBD1 identical over 9 bases. This CDR3 spans 13 amino acids. V gave up 6 bases and J gave up 4 bases; unmatched junction bases: 3. CDR3 region: CASRGTGTETQYF. Written as DNA, the CDR3 is TGTGCCAGCAGGGGGACAGGGACAGAGACCCAGTACTTC.

The table lists this clonotype with a few counts. This chain links TRBV12-3 or TRBV12-4 with TRBJ1-1; weak D call: TRBD1 (6 bases). V was clipped by 3 bases and J by 8 bases, with 10 bases between them. The CDR3 extends over 12 amino acids. The CDR3 coding sequence is TGTGCCAGCAGTTTCACAGGGAGGGAAGCTTTCTTT. Residues: CASSFTGREAFF.

V usage is TRBV20-1 and J usage is TRBJ2-5; D unclear. Trimming removed 3 bases at V and 5 bases at J, with 4 bases between. The CDR3 totals 10 residues. CDR1 and CDR2 (germline): DFQATT, SNEGSKA (reference sequence). CDR3 sequence: CSASYETQYF. The DNA of the CDR3 is TGCAGTGCTAGTTATGAGACCCAGTACTTC.

At least ten counts were recorded for this clonotype. The gene calls are TRBV12-3 or TRBV12-4 and TRBJ2-1, with TRBD2 identical over 9 bases. Germline trimming cut 3 bases from V and 8 bases from J; bases unmatched to any gene: 8. CDR3 length equals 15 residues. As DNA, the CDR3 is TGTGCCAGCAGTTTGGGCGGGGGGGTCGTGGATGAGCAGTTCTTC. Its protein product is CASSLGGGVVDEQFF.

This clonotype appeared many times. V gene TRBV7-9 combines with J gene TRBJ2-1; 9 positions match TRBD2. V dropped 5 bases and J dropped 4; count of bases not matched to a gene: 9. Germline V lookup: CDR1 SEHNR, CDR2 FQNEAQ (reference sequence). The CDR3 has 16 amino acids. DNA for the CDR3: TGTGCCAGCAGCCTATCGAGCGGGGGGCTTTACAATGAGCAGTTCTTC. Translated, it gives CASSLSSGGLYNEQFF.